The 10 T cell receptor beta chains presented below share a single source sample, sequenced in a study of a mutant IDH1 vaccine in newly diagnosed glioma. The repertoire was sequenced with immunoSEQ multiplex PCR; TCRdb's copy has only in-frame clones and lacks some. The table shows over 55,000 clones, with about 84% occurring only once. Time point described: week 11, during vaccination. The investigators gave 300 ug of mutant IDH1 20-mer peptide in each vaccine dose, together with topical imiquimod. Their antigen targets remain unknown. The sequencing used PBMCs, collected from a glioma patient whose treatment included an IDH1 peptide vaccine. These receptors were obtained from a young man with glioma.

The chain uses TRBV7-9 and TRBJ2-1; 10 bases are shared with TRBD2. The germline V gene encodes CDR1 SEHNR and CDR2 FQNEAQ (reference sequence). V was clipped by 2 bases and J by 4 bases; unmatched bases: 5. The CDR3 is 16 residues long. CDR3: CASSLLAGVVYNEQFF. The CDR3 DNA reads TGTGCCAGCAGCTTACTAGCGGGGGTCGTATACAATGAGCAGTTCTTC.

V and J are TRBV7-9 and TRBJ2-5; possibly TRBD1 or TRBD2 for D (5 bases each). Germline CDR1 is SEHNR and CDR2 is FQNEAQ (reference sequence). This CDR3 spans 12 amino acids. V was trimmed by 3 bases and J by 4 bases, leaving 6 bases between them. This chain's CDR3 is CASSLGVETQYF. The CDR3 coding sequence is TGTGCCAGCAGCTTGGGGGTAGAGACCCAGTACTTC. Together with reference TRBV7-9 and TRBJ2-5, the CDR3 gives the full variable domain: DTGVSQNPRHKITKRGQNVTFRCDPISEHNRLYWYRQTLGQGPEFLTYFQNEAQLEKSRLLSDRFSAERPKGSFSTLEIQRTEQGDSAMYLCASSLGVETQYFGPGTRLLVL.

The genes are TRBV2 and TRBJ1-1; D unresolved. The V end lost 6 bases, the J end lost 6 bases, and 14 bases lay between the germline ends. Germline CDR1 SNHLY, CDR2 FYNNEI. This CDR3 contains 13 residues. The CDR3 bases are TGTGCCAGCAGGGGCAGCCCTGACGCTGAAGCTTTCTTT. It yields the protein CASRGSPDAEAFF.

This chain uses TRBV4-3 with TRBJ2-6, with D perhaps matching TRBD2 (7 bases). V was pared by 4 bases and J by 11 bases, with 18 bases between. This CDR3 has 15 amino acids. The germline V gene encodes CDR1 LGHNA and CDR2 YSLEER. CDR3 amino acids: CASSRGGGFLDVLTF. CDR3 DNA sequence: TGCGCCAGCAGCCGAGGGGGGGGCTTCTTGGACGTCCTGACTTTC.

This clone was detected once. CDR3 nucleotide sequence: TGCGCCAGCAGTGAGTCGACAGGAATTAGGCAGTTCTTC. Its translation is CASSESTGIRQFF. This chain joins TRBV10-2 and TRBJ2-1, with D maybe TRBD1 (6 bases). The CDR3 extends over 13 amino acids. The ends were cut back, 0 bases at V and 12 bases at J, with 12 bases in the middle. Germline loops: CDR1 WSHSY, CDR2 SAAADI.

The genes are TRBV19 and TRBJ1-5; D is unresolved. The CDR3 is 13 amino acids. Germline V gene sequence: CDR1 LNHDA, CDR2 SQIVND (reference sequence). V was pared by 5 bases and J by 2 bases, with 7 bases between. CDR3 residues: CASSATGNQPQHF. The CDR3 coding sequence is TGTGCCAGTAGTGCTACTGGCAATCAGCCCCAGCATTTT. Full variable domain (outside the CDR3, taken from reference TRBV19 and TRBJ1-5): DGGITQSPKYLFRKEGQNVTLSCEQNLNHDAMYWYRQDPGQGLRLIYYSQIVNDFQKGDIAEGYSVSREKKESFPLTVTSAQKNPTAFYLCASSATGNQPQHFGDGTRLSIL.

The chain carries TRBV4-2 and TRBJ1-2, with D tentatively TRBD1 (5 bases). The CDR3 totals 13 residues. V lost 1 base, J lost 8 bases, and 11 bases lay in between. CDR1 is LGHNA and CDR2 is YNFKEQ in the germline V gene. CDR3 sequence reads: CASSQGQGEGYTF. In DNA form, the CDR3 reads TGTGCCAGCAGCCAAGGGCAAGGGGAAGGCTACACCTTC.

The V and J genes are TRBV10-1 and TRBJ2-1, with D perhaps given as TRBD1 or TRBD2 (5 bases each). The CDR3 has 14 residues. Trimming removed 4 bases at V and 2 bases at J, with 9 bases between. Per the germline V gene, CDR1 is WNHNN and CDR2 is SYGVQD (reference sequence). CDR3 DNA: TGCGCCAGCAGTGCGGGGCCCGCCTACAATGAGCAGTTCTTC. Amino acids: CASSAGPAYNEQFF.

This chain joins TRBV4-1 and TRBJ1-1; 7 bases fit TRBD1. The V segment lost 4 bases and the J segment 8 bases; nucleotides outside the gene matches: 13. The CDR3 sequence is 15 residues long. CDR1 is MGHRA and CDR2 is YSYEKL in the germline V gene. The CDR3 nucleotides are TGCGCCAGCAGCCGGGACAGCTCCTTTGTATCAGAAGCTTTCTTT. This encodes CASSRDSSFVSEAFF.

The chain uses TRBV9 and TRBJ1-5; TRBD1 matches 7 bases. Germline CDR1 reads SGDLS; CDR2 reads YYNGEE. V trimming: 4 bases; J trimming: 2 bases; junction bases outside the gene matches: 3. The CDR3 is made up of 14 amino acids. CDR3 residues: CASSPDRGNQPQHF. CDR3 in DNA: TGTGCCAGCAGCCCTGACAGGGGCAATCAGCCCCAGCATTTT.